These 13 T cell receptor beta chains were sequenced from one sample in a study of post-analysis software for immune sequencing data. Study conclusions and caveats: With TRBV5-6, TRBV5-1 and TRBV20-1 included, 4 to 6 TRBV segments were more frequent in patients than in controls.

What these receptors recognize is not known. Unique molecular identifiers were present in the TCR beta cDNA libraries. From the PCR reads, TCRdb called clonotypes with MiXCR, one entry per CDR3 protein. The table records over 300,000 distinct CDR3 sequences, 30% to 45% of them present only once. Source material: blood. The source of these receptors is a girl aged 5-17 years with multiple sclerosis.

The chain uses TRBV25-1 and TRBJ2-4, with D tentatively TRBD1 or TRBD2 (5 bases each). The germline CDR1 and CDR2 sequences are MGHDK and SYGVNS. The V end lost 1 base, the J end lost 13 bases, and 14 bases lay between the germline ends. This CDR3 has 13 residues. Here the CDR3 reads CASSECAGSVQYF. CDR3 nucleotide sequence: TGTGCCAGCAGTGAATGCGCAGGGAGTGTGCAGTACTTC.

The genes are TRBV7-6 and TRBJ2-6, with D unresolved. Germline V CDR1 and CDR2: SGHVS, FNYEAQ. V shed 4 bases and J shed 0 bases, with 13 bases lying between them. This CDR3 has 17 amino acids. This CDR3 reads CASSYGFSRSGANVLTF. The CDR3 nucleotides read TGTGCCAGCAGCTATGGGTTCTCTCGCTCTGGGGCCAACGTCCTGACTTTC.

The genes are TRBV7-9 and TRBJ2-1, with D perhaps TRBD2 (7 bases). The CDR3 runs to 17 residues. Germline assignment: CDR1 SEHNR and CDR2 FQNEAQ (reference sequence). V dropped 5 bases and J dropped 1 base, with 18 bases sitting between them. The CDR3 bases are TGTGCCAGCAGCCAGCGGGACACTTGGCTATCCTACAATGAGCAGTTCTTC. Its translation is CASSQRDTWLSYNEQFF.

The chain uses TRBV5-1 and TRBJ2-1; the match to TRBD2 covers 13 bases. V shed 0 bases and J 0 bases; nucleotides not matched to a gene: 3. The CDR3 sequence is 18 residues long. Germline V gene sequence: CDR1 SGHRS, CDR2 YFSETQ. The CDR3: CASSLGGLAGYSYNEQFF. The DNA of the CDR3 is TGCGCCAGCAGCTTGGGGGGACTAGCGGGATACTCCTACAATGAGCAGTTCTTC.

As for this clonotype: Sequence at one end of the junction differs from germline and may be a read error. The rearrangement joins TRBV28 to TRBJ1-2; D possibly corresponds to TRBD1 (5 bases). The CDR3 is 14 amino acids. Germline V gene sequence: CDR1 MDHEN, CDR2 SYDVKM. In DNA form, the CDR3 reads TGTGCCGGCAGGCCAGGGTTCCGGGCCCTGGGCTACACCTTC. The encoded protein is CAGRPGFRALGYTF.

The chain recombines TRBV7-9 with TRBJ1-2; 7 nucleotides align to TRBD1. Germline CDR1 SEHNR, CDR2 FQNEAQ (reference sequence). After removal of 4 bases from V and 2 bases from J, the junction contained 10 bases not matched to a gene. The CDR3 runs 16 residues. The DNA for the CDR3 is TGTGCCAGCAGCTCAGAACAAAGGACAGGAAACTATGGCTACACCTTC. It encodes CASSSEQRTGNYGYTF.

The genes are TRBV5-1 and TRBJ2-1; D ambiguous. Trimming stripped 4 bases from V and 5 bases from J, with 7 bases between. CDR3 length: 12 amino acids. Germline assignment: CDR1 SGHRS and CDR2 YFSETQ. CDR3 residues: CASSVGNNEQFF. DNA of the CDR3: TGCGCCAGCAGCGTAGGCAACAATGAGCAGTTCTTC.

Details on this clonotype: A read error may produce the germline difference seen at one junction end. The chain is built from TRBV7-3 and TRBJ2-3, with a possible D match to TRBD2 (6 bases). Germline CDR1 SGHTA, CDR2 FQGTGA. This CDR3 contains 17 residues. The CDR3 is CANSLSGPSDSTDTQYF. The CDR3 nucleotides read TGTGCCAACAGCTTATCGGGGCCTAGCGACAGCACAGATACGCAGTATTTT.

A remark on this clonotype: This may be a read error, as it is one base from a much larger clone. J is TRBJ2-7 and V is TRBV6-5, with 7 bases fitting TRBD2. Germline V gives CDR1 MNHEY, CDR2 SVGAGI. This CDR3 has 14 amino acids. CDR3 nucleotides: TGTGACAGCAGCGACCGGGGGGTCTCCTACGAGCAGTACTTC. This translates into CDSSDRGVSYEQYF.

V and J are TRBV5-5 and TRBJ2-1; 10 nucleotides agree with TRBD1. Germline lookup yields CDR1 SGHKS and CDR2 YYEKEE (reference sequence). The CDR3 contains 15 residues. The ends lost 4 bases at V and 4 bases at J; junction bases unmatched: 5. The DNA for the CDR3 is TGTGCCAGCAGCCCCGGGACAGGGGAGTACAATGAGCAGTTCTTC. Translated: CASSPGTGEYNEQFF.

The genes are TRBV7-2 and TRBJ2-7; tentatively, D is TRBD1 (5 bases). In germline, CDR1 is SGHTA, CDR2 FQGNSA. The CDR3 runs 14 residues. V shed 7 bases and J shed 1 base, with 14 bases lying between them. For the CDR3, the DNA is TGTGCCAGCACCCCCGGTGGGGCTTCCTACGAGCAGTACTTC. Translated, it gives CASTPGGASYEQYF. Full variable domain (remainder filled in from reference TRBV7-2 and TRBJ2-7): GAGVSQSPSNKVTEKGKDVELRCDPISGHTALYWYRQSLGQGLEFLIYFQGNSAPDKSGLPSDRFSAERTGGSVSTLTIQRTQQEDSAVYLCASTPGGASYEQYFGPGTRLTVT.

This clonotype has a handful of counts. This chain uses TRBV6-6 with TRBJ2-3; TRBD1 agrees at 7 bases. V gave up 6 bases and J gave up 0 bases; unmatched junction bases: 9. Per the germline V gene, CDR1 is MNHNY and CDR2 is SVGAGI (reference sequence). The CDR3 totals 16 residues. The CDR3 region is CASRSQGGLSTDTQYF. The CDR3 DNA reads TGTGCCAGCAGGTCTCAAGGGGGCCTCAGCACAGATACGCAGTATTTT.

The chain couples TRBV12-3 or TRBV12-4 to TRBJ1-4; D not resolved. The CDR3 consists of 14 residues. V lost 7 bases and J 6 bases, leaving 15 bases between the germline ends. As DNA, the CDR3 is TGTGCCAGCATGGACGGGAGAGGCGATGAAAAACTGTTTTTT. This gives the protein CASMDGRGDEKLFF.